The T cell receptor beta chain described here comes from a study of cytomegalovirus exposure and HLA in healthy donors. The CDR3 is 14 amino acids. Trimming took 5 bases from V and 7 from J, leaving 18 bases between them. From germline, CDR1 is SEHNR and CDR2 FQNEAQ (reference sequence). Vbeta (60) and Jbeta (13) primers were used in the PCR. The assay was immunoSEQ multiplex PCR, and TCRdb's table has in-frame clones only and misses some. Among fewer than 130,000 clones, more than 65% were seen once, and the ten largest hold about an eighth. Sequencing was carried out using PBMCs. The gene calls are TRBV7-9 and TRBJ2-7; D perhaps matches TRBD2 (5 bases). The receptor was derived from a young man in good health and CMV-seropositive. The CDR3 reads CASSPGAGIGEQYF. The CDR3 DNA follows: TGTGCCAGCAGCCCCGGTGCCGGGATAGGGGAGCAGTACTTC.